The rows below give T cell receptor beta chains drawn from one sample of a study of cytomegalovirus exposure and HLA in healthy donors. Produced via immunoSEQ multiplex PCR; TCRdb's table is partial and in-frame only. The table lists under 150,000 clones, 60% to 85% of them singletons. Sequencing used PBMCs. The source is a male donor in good health and CMV-seropositive. Both conserved end residues are part of each CDR3. The D gene is left open where the match is weak. The size entry is marked missing in some rows and otherwise reads once, few, many or a size class.

j_call clone_size v_call cdr3_length d_call cdr3_nt cdr3_aa
TRBJ2-7 . TRBV5-1 14 TRBD1 TGCGCCAGCAGCTTAGGACAGGGGGAAAACGAGCAGTACTTC CASSLGQGENEQYF
TRBJ2-1 . TRBV6-1 15 TRBD2 TGTGCCAGCACACCCTCGGGGGGGACTTACAATGAGCAGTTCTTC CASTPSGGTYNEQFF
TRBJ2-5 . TRBV4-1 15 TRBD2 TGCGCCAGCAGCCAATTGGGACTAGCGGGAGAGACCCAGTACTTC CASSQLGLAGETQYF
TRBJ2-2 . TRBV9 15 . TGTGCCAGCAGCCCAAAGGACAGAAACACCGGGGAGCTGTTTTTT CASSPKDRNTGELFF
TRBJ1-6 . TRBV13 14 TRBD1 TGTGCCAGCAGCCTCGCGGGACAGGTTTCACCCCTCCACTTT CASSLAGQVSPLHF
TRBJ1-1 . TRBV19 13 . TGTGCCAGTGTCCCCGGTTACCTCACTGAAGCTTTCTTT CASVPGYLTEAFF
TRBJ1-1 . TRBV2 13 . TGTGCCAGCAGGAGGGATATGGACACTGAAGCTTTCTTT CASRRDMDTEAFF
TRBJ1-4 few TRBV7-9 12 . TGTGCCAGCAGGACACAGGGCGAAAAACTGTTTTTT CASRTQGEKLFF
TRBJ1-2 . TRBV19 13 TRBD1 TGTGCCAGTACCCCGGACAGGGGGTATGGCTACACCTTC CASTPDRGYGYTF
TRBJ2-7 . TRBV19 15 . TGTGCCAGTAGTCCCACAGGGAAAATCAGCTACGAGCAGTACTTC CASSPTGKISYEQYF
TRBJ2-1 . TRBV2 15 TRBD1 TGTGCCAGCAAGGAGGGACAGGGACACTACAATGAGCAGTTCTTC CASKEGQGHYNEQFF
TRBJ2-1 once TRBV10-3 13 TRBD2 TGTGCCACAACTAGCGGGGGGTACAATGAGCAGTTCTTC CATTSGGYNEQFF
TRBJ2-7 . TRBV7-9 13 . TGTGCCAGCAGCTCCCCTCCCGACAGAGACCAGTACTTC CASSSPPDRDQYF
TRBJ1-2 . TRBV27 14 . TGTGCCAGCAGATTGGACAGTCAAGAAGGAGTGGTGGGATTC CASRLDSQEGVVGF
TRBJ2-5 . TRBV18 14 . TGTGCCAGCTCACTCCTGGAGCTCCAAGAGACCCAGTACTTC CASSLLELQETQYF
TRBJ1-5 . TRBV7-2 14 . TGTGCCAGCAGCTTAGCCAGGGGCAATCAGCCCCAGCATTTT CASSLARGNQPQHF
TRBJ2-7 . TRBV19 15 TRBD2 TGTGCCAGTAGTATGTGGACTAGCGAGGTGAGCGAGCAGTACTTC CASSMWTSEVSEQYF
TRBJ2-3 once TRBV7-6 17 TRBD2 TGTGCCAGCAGCTTACCCACTAGCGGGGGGGGAACAGATACGCAGTATTTT CASSLPTSGGGTDTQYF
TRBJ2-7 . TRBV7-9 13 TRBD2 TGTGCCAGCAGCTCGGGACTAGTACCCGAGCAGTACTTC CASSSGLVPEQYF
TRBJ1-1 . TRBV6-5 15 . TGTGCCAGCAGTCCGGGAGAGTACCGGGGAGATGAAGCTTTCTTT CASSPGEYRGDEAFF